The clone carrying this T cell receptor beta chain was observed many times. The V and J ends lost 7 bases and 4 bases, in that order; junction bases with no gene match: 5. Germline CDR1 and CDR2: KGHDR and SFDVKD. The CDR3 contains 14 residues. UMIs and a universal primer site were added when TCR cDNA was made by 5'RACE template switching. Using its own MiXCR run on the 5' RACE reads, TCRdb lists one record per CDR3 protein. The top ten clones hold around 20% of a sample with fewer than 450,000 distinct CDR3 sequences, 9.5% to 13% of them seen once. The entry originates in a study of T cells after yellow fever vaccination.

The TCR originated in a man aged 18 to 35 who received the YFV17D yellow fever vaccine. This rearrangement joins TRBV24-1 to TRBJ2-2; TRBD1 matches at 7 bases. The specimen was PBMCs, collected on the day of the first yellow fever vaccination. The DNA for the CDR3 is TGTGCCACCAGCACGGGACAGCCCACCGGGGAGCTGTTTTTT. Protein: CATSTGQPTGELFF.